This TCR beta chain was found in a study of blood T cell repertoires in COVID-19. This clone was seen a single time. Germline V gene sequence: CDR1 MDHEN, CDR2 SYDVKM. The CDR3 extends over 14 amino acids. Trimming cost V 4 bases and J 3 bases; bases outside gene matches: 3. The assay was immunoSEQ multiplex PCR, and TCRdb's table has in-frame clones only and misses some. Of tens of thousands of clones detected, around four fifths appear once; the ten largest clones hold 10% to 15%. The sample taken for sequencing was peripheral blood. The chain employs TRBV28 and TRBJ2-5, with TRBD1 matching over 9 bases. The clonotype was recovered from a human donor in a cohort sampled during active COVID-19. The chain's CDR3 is CASSSRTGEETQYF. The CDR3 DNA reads TGTGCCAGCAGTTCCCGGACAGGGGAAGAGACCCAGTACTTC.